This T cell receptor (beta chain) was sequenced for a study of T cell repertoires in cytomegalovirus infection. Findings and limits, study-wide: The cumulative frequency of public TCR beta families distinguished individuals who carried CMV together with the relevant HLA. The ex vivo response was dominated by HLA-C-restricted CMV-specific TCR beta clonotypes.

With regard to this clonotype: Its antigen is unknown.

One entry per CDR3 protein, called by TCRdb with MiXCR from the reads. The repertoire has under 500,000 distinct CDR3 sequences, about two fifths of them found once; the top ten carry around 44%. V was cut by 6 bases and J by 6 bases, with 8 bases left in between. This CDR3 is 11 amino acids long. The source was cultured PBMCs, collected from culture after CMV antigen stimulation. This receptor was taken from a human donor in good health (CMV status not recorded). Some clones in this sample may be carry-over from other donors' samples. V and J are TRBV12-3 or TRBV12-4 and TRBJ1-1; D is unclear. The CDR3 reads CASSRFAEAFF. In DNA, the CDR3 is TGTGCCAGCAGCCGGTTCGCTGAAGCTTTCTTT.